This T cell receptor beta chain derives from a study of cytomegalovirus exposure and HLA in healthy donors. Study-level points and caveats: Rarity marked most TCR sequences, yet some public TCRs occurred in many donors. Across HLA loci, a later analysis found differing TCR association rates, with DRB1 most and HLA-C fewest.

Primers included in the PCR were 60 Vbeta and 13 Jbeta primers. Sequencing was performed with immunoSEQ multiplex PCR; in TCRdb, only in-frame clones are kept and a portion is missing. The table has fewer than 120,000 clones, around 80% seen once. The junction had 8 bases not matched to a gene; V was cut back by 0 bases and J by 10 bases. From germline, CDR1 is SGDLS and CDR2 YYNGEE. The length of the CDR3 is 16 residues. Healthy people donating bone marrow made up the donors. At collection, donors were nominally healthy, but unrecorded immune exposures were probable. With respect to this clone: Its antigen is undetermined.

The chain uses TRBV9 and TRBJ1-6; TRBD1 aligns across 9 bases. The clonotype originates from a man aged 25-40 years in good health and CMV-seropositive. The sequenced sample was PBMCs. This CDR3 reads CASSVGTGQGRSPLHF. The CDR3 region has the DNA TGTGCCAGCAGCGTAGGGACGGGACAGGGACGGTCACCCCTCCACTTT.